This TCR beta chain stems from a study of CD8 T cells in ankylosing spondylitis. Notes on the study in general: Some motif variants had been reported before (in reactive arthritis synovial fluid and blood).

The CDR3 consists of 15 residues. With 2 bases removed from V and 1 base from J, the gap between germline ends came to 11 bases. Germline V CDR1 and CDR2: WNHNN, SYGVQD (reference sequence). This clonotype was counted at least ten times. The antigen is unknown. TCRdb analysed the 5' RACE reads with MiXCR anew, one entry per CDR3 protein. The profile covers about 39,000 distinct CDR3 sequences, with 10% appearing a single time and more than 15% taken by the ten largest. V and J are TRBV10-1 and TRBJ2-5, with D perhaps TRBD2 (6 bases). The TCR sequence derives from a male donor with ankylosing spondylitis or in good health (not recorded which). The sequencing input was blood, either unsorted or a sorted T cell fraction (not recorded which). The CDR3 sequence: CASSEGGLSQETQYF. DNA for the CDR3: TGCGCCAGCAGTGAGGGCGGACTAAGCCAAGAGACCCAGTACTTC.